These T cell receptor beta chains were read from a single sample in a study of early T cells in non-severe SARS-CoV-2 infection. TCRdb itself ran the 5' RACE reads through MiXCR, one entry per CDR3 protein. The table records about 92,000 distinct CDR3 sequences, around a sixth of them present only once. Material for sequencing was whole blood. All receptors derive from an adult who was a healthcare worker with PCR-confirmed SARS-CoV-2 infection or an uninfected control (not recorded which). The CDR3 runs from the conserved cysteine through the conserved F or W. A D gene is named only where the DNA matches it firmly. Only some rows state a clone size, as once, few, many or a class for expanded clones.

cdr3_aa: CASSLLGVTNEKLFF; cdr3_nt: TGTGCCAGCAGTTTACTTGGGGTCACTAATGAAAAACTGTTTTTT; d_call: -; j_call: TRBJ1-4; v_call: TRBV27; clone_size: -
cdr3_aa: CASSLDRNTIYF; cdr3_nt: TGCGCCAGCAGCTTGGATCGAAACACCATATATTTT; d_call: -; j_call: TRBJ1-3; v_call: TRBV5-1; clone_size: -
cdr3_aa: CASSDRLARYEQFF; cdr3_nt: TGTGCCAGCAGTGACCGACTAGCGAGGTATGAGCAGTTCTTC; d_call: TRBD2; j_call: TRBJ2-1; v_call: TRBV6-2/TRBV6-3; clone_size: -
cdr3_aa: CASNPGSAYEQYF; cdr3_nt: TGTGCCAGCAACCCCGGGTCGGCGTACGAGCAGTACTTC; d_call: -; j_call: TRBJ2-7; v_call: TRBV6-2/TRBV6-3; clone_size: few
cdr3_aa: CATWSSFSTDTQYF; cdr3_nt: TGTGCCACTTGGTCCTCTTTTAGCACAGATACGCAGTATTTT; d_call: -; j_call: TRBJ2-3; v_call: TRBV19; clone_size: few
cdr3_aa: CASSLAGDFGLNEQFF; cdr3_nt: TGTGCCAGCAGTTTGGCTGGGGACTTCGGACTTAATGAGCAGTTCTTC; d_call: -; j_call: TRBJ2-1; v_call: TRBV11-2; clone_size: -
cdr3_aa: CASSYRKLAEADTQYF; cdr3_nt: TGTGCCAGCAGTTACCGCAAACTAGCGGAAGCAGATACGCAGTATTTT; d_call: TRBD2; j_call: TRBJ2-3; v_call: TRBV6-6; clone_size: few
cdr3_aa: CASSSPGPATNEKLFF; cdr3_nt: TGTGCCAGTAGTTCTCCGGGACCGGCAACTAATGAAAAACTGTTTTTT; d_call: -; j_call: TRBJ1-4; v_call: TRBV19; clone_size: -
cdr3_aa: CASSLAGYLSYEQYF; cdr3_nt: TGCGCCAGCAGCTTGGCAGGGTACCTCTCCTACGAGCAGTACTTC; d_call: -; j_call: TRBJ2-7; v_call: TRBV5-1; clone_size: few
cdr3_aa: CASSPGTGRSYNEQFF; cdr3_nt: TGTGCCAGCAGTCCTGGGACCGGGAGAAGCTACAATGAGCAGTTCTTC; d_call: -; j_call: TRBJ2-1; v_call: TRBV27; clone_size: -
cdr3_aa: CSVSASSNEQFF; cdr3_nt: TGCAGCGTTTCGGCTAGCAGCAATGAGCAGTTCTTC; d_call: -; j_call: TRBJ2-1; v_call: TRBV29-1; clone_size: -
cdr3_aa: CASSQEFGRNTEAFF; cdr3_nt: TGCGCCAGCAGCCAAGAATTCGGGAGGAACACTGAAGCTTTCTTT; d_call: -; j_call: TRBJ1-1; v_call: TRBV4-3; clone_size: few
cdr3_aa: CASSSGLAGVSYNEQFF; cdr3_nt: TGTGCCAGCAGTTCGGGACTAGCGGGAGTATCCTACAATGAGCAGTTCTTC; d_call: TRBD2; j_call: TRBJ2-1; v_call: TRBV28; clone_size: few
cdr3_aa: CASSLAAVADTQYF; cdr3_nt: TGTGCCAGCAGCTTGGCCGCAGTAGCAGATACGCAGTATTTT; d_call: -; j_call: TRBJ2-3; v_call: TRBV5-6; clone_size: -
cdr3_aa: CASSGPFRDRASYEQYF; cdr3_nt: TGTGCCAGCAGTGGACCATTCCGGGACAGGGCCTCCTACGAGCAGTACTTC; d_call: TRBD1; j_call: TRBJ2-7; v_call: TRBV25-1; clone_size: -
cdr3_aa: CASGFGTGPGSEQYF; cdr3_nt: TGTGCTAGTGGTTTCGGTACAGGGCCTGGCAGTGAGCAGTACTTC; d_call: -; j_call: TRBJ2-7; v_call: TRBV12-5; clone_size: -
cdr3_aa: CASSSSINIQYF; cdr3_nt: TGTGCCAGCAGTTCTAGTATAAACATTCAGTACTTC; d_call: -; j_call: TRBJ2-4; v_call: TRBV28; clone_size: few
cdr3_aa: CSVEAEMNTEAFF; cdr3_nt: TGCAGCGTTGAGGCGGAGATGAACACTGAAGCTTTCTTT; d_call: -; j_call: TRBJ1-1; v_call: TRBV29-1; clone_size: few
cdr3_aa: CASSLRPSTDTQYF; cdr3_nt: TGTGCCAGCAGTTTAAGGCCCTCCACAGATACGCAGTATTTT; d_call: -; j_call: TRBJ2-3; v_call: TRBV12-3/TRBV12-4; clone_size: few
cdr3_aa: CASSSPGLPDNEQFF; cdr3_nt: TGTGCCAGCAGCTCACCGGGACTACCAGACAATGAGCAGTTCTTC; d_call: TRBD2; j_call: TRBJ2-1; v_call: TRBV5-4; clone_size: -
cdr3_aa: CSARTSGSERETQYF; cdr3_nt: TGCAGTGCCCGGACTAGCGGGAGTGAGCGAGAGACCCAGTACTTC; d_call: TRBD2; j_call: TRBJ2-5; v_call: TRBV20-1; clone_size: -
cdr3_aa: CASSFRVGPYNEQFF; cdr3_nt: TGTGCCAGCAGCTTCAGGGTAGGCCCCTACAATGAGCAGTTCTTC; d_call: -; j_call: TRBJ2-1; v_call: TRBV7-2; clone_size: few
cdr3_aa: CATLSGGAGAGELFF; cdr3_nt: TGTGCCACCCTTAGCGGGGGGGCCGGGGCCGGGGAGCTGTTTTTT; d_call: TRBD2; j_call: TRBJ2-2; v_call: TRBV19; clone_size: -
cdr3_aa: CASSPDWGLAKNIQYF; cdr3_nt: TGTGCCAGCAGCCCTGACTGGGGTCTAGCCAAAAACATTCAGTACTTC; d_call: -; j_call: TRBJ2-4; v_call: TRBV5-6; clone_size: -
cdr3_aa: CASSDRVNTEAFF; cdr3_nt: TGCGCCAGCAGCGACAGGGTTAACACTGAAGCTTTCTTT; d_call: TRBD1; j_call: TRBJ1-1; v_call: TRBV5-1; clone_size: many
cdr3_aa: CASSRPGRETQYF; cdr3_nt: TGTGCCAGCAGCCGCCCCGGCCGGGAGACCCAGTACTTC; d_call: -; j_call: TRBJ2-5; v_call: TRBV7-2; clone_size: -
cdr3_aa: CASSEYDRGTYEQYF; cdr3_nt: TGTGCCAGCAGTGAATATGACAGGGGAACCTACGAGCAGTACTTC; d_call: TRBD1; j_call: TRBJ2-7; v_call: TRBV25-1; clone_size: many
cdr3_aa: CASSRMKAEGSYEQYF; cdr3_nt: TGTGCCAGCAGCAGGATGAAGGCAGAAGGCTCCTACGAGCAGTACTTC; d_call: -; j_call: TRBJ2-7; v_call: TRBV21-1; clone_size: few
cdr3_aa: CASSQEGDTYSPLHF; cdr3_nt: TGTGCCAGCAGCCAAGAGGGAGACACCTATTCACCCCTCCACTTT; d_call: -; j_call: TRBJ1-6; v_call: TRBV4-2; clone_size: few
cdr3_aa: CAISEKGTGTGNSQHF; cdr3_nt: TGTGCCATCAGTGAGAAAGGGACCGGGACAGGGAATTCCCAGCATTTT; d_call: TRBD1; j_call: TRBJ1-5; v_call: TRBV10-3; clone_size: many
cdr3_aa: CASWDSLGTEAFF; cdr3_nt: TGTGCCAGCTGGGACTCCTTGGGCACTGAAGCTTTCTTT; d_call: -; j_call: TRBJ1-1; v_call: TRBV7-9; clone_size: few
cdr3_aa: CASSPSGSGYEQYF; cdr3_nt: TGTGCCAGCAGCCCCAGCGGGAGTGGGTACGAGCAGTACTTC; d_call: TRBD2; j_call: TRBJ2-7; v_call: TRBV7-7; clone_size: -
cdr3_aa: CASSLERNYGYTF; cdr3_nt: TGTGCCAGCAGCTTGGAGAGGAACTATGGCTACACCTTC; d_call: -; j_call: TRBJ1-2; v_call: TRBV11-2; clone_size: few
cdr3_aa: CSVKPGTSPISGETQYF; cdr3_nt: TGCAGCGTCAAGCCGGGGACATCTCCAATTAGCGGGGAGACCCAGTACTTC; d_call: -; j_call: TRBJ2-5; v_call: TRBV29-1; clone_size: few
cdr3_aa: CASSLGPGPYEQYF; cdr3_nt: TGTGCCAGCAGCTTAGGGCCAGGGCCCTACGAGCAGTACTTC; d_call: -; j_call: TRBJ2-7; v_call: TRBV11-3; clone_size: -
cdr3_aa: CASSQGVAGDGSYNSPLHF; cdr3_nt: TGTGCCAGCAGCCAAGGGGTTGCAGGGGATGGATCCTATAATTCACCCCTCCACTTT; d_call: -; j_call: TRBJ1-6; v_call: TRBV4-2; clone_size: -
cdr3_aa: CASRLAGNYNEQFF; cdr3_nt: TGTGCCAGCAGGCTAGCGGGGAACTACAATGAGCAGTTCTTC; d_call: TRBD2; j_call: TRBJ2-1; v_call: TRBV28; clone_size: few
cdr3_aa: CASSPGLLGDTQYF; cdr3_nt: TGTGCCAGCAGCCCGGGACTCCTGGGGGATACGCAGTATTTT; d_call: -; j_call: TRBJ2-3; v_call: TRBV25-1; clone_size: few